The 4 T cell receptor beta chains in this list originate from one sample, sequenced in a study of T-cell reconstitution after alpha-beta-depleted transplantation in children. TCRbeta library preparation incorporated unique molecular identifiers. TCRdb passed the PCR reads through MiXCR, listing each CDR3 protein once. The sample lists 500,000 to 650,000 distinct CDR3 sequences, under 15% seen once, with approximately 2.1% in the top ten. The source was PBMCs, mostly from graft donor cells, collected 360 days after TCRalphabeta/CD19-depleted stem cell transplant. These receptor sequences come from a male patient under 18 who had a stem cell transplant for acute myeloid leukemia, so the T cells may come from the graft donor.

The genes are TRBV12-3 or TRBV12-4 and TRBJ2-3; 9 nucleotides align to TRBD1. J gave up 2 bases and V 5 bases, and 8 bases lay outside the gene matches. CDR3 length equals 16 residues. The CDR3 loop reads CASSQNRGRVTDTQYF. The CDR3 bases are TGTGCCAGCAGTCAAAACAGGGGGCGCGTCACAGATACGCAGTATTTT.

This clonotype was recorded many times. The chain carries TRBV29-1 and TRBJ1-1, with a weak D call TRBD1 (5 bases). The CDR3 has 16 residues. Trimming removed 3 bases from V and 3 bases from J, with 20 bases in between. Per germline, CDR1 SQVTM and CDR2 ANQGSEA. In DNA form, the CDR3 reads TGCAGCGTTGATGAGCGACGCTTTGGGACTGACACTGAAGCTTTCTTT. It codes for CSVDERRFGTDTEAFF.

The chain has TRBV4-3 and TRBJ2-1, with D perhaps matching TRBD2 (6 bases). The CDR3 has 16 amino acids. The germline gives CDR1 LGHNA, CDR2 YSLEER. V was trimmed by 0 bases and J by 4 bases, leaving 13 bases between them. The CDR3 spells CASSQDLGGWYNEQFF. CDR3 nucleotide sequence: TGCGCCAGCAGCCAAGATCTGGGAGGTTGGTACAATGAGCAGTTCTTC.

This clonotype was counted many times. This chain connects TRBV4-3 to TRBJ2-2, with D possibly being TRBD1 (5 bases). Per the germline V gene, CDR1 is LGHNA and CDR2 is YSLEER. The V end was cut by 5 bases, the J end by 4 bases, with 8 bases between. The length of the CDR3 is 13 residues. CDR3 in DNA: TGCGCCAGCAGCGGAAGGGGCACCGGGGAGCTGTTTTTT. This encodes CASSGRGTGELFF.